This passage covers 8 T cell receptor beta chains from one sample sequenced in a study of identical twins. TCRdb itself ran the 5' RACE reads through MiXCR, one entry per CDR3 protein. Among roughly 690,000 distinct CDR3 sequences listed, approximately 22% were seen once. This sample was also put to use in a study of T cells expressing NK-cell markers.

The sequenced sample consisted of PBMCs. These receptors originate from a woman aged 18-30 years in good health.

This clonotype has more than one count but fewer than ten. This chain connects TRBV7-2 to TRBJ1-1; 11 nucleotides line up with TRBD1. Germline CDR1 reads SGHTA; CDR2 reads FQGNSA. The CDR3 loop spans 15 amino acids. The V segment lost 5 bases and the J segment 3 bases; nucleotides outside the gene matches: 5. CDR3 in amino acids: CASSGGDRGYTEAFF. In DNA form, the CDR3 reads TGTGCCAGCAGCGGTGGGGACAGGGGGTACACTGAAGCTTTCTTT.

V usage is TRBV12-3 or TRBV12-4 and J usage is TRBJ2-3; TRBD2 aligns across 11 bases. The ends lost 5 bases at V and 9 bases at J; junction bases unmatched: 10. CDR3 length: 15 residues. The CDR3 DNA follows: TGTGCCAGCAGTGACCTAGCGGGGGGCTTTGGAACGCAGTATTTT. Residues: CASSDLAGGFGTQYF.

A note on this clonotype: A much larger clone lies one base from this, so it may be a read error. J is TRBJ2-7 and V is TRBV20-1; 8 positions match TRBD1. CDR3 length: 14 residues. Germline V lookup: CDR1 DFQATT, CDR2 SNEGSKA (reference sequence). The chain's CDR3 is CCARGQGAGYEQYF. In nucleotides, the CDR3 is TGCTGTGCTAGGGGGCAGGGGGCGGGCTACGAGCAGTACTTC.

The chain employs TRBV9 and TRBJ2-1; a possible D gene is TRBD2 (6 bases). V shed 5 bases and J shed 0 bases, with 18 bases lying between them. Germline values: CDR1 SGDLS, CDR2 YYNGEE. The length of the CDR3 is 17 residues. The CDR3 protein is CASSVRSAGTSYNEQFF. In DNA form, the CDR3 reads TGTGCCAGCAGTGTTAGGAGCGCGGGGACCTCCTACAATGAGCAGTTCTTC.

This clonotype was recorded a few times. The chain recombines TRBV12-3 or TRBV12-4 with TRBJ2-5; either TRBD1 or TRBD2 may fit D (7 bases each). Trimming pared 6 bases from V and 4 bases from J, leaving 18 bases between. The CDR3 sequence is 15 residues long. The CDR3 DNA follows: TGTGCCAGCAGCCCGGGAGGAGGGGGCGGAGAGACCCAGTACTTC. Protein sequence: CASSPGGGGGETQYF.

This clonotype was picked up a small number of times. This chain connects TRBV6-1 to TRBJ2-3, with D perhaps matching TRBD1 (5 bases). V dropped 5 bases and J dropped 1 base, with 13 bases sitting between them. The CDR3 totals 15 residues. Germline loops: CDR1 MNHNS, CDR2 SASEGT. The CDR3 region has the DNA TGTGCCAGCAGTCGGCAGGGAATGGGCACAGATACGCAGTATTTT. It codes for CASSRQGMGTDTQYF.

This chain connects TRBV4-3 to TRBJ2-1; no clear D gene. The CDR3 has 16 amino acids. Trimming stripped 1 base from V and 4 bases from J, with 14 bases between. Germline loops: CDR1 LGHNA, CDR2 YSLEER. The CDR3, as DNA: TGCGCCAGCAGCCAAGCGGGTTTTGCGGAGTACAATGAGCAGTTCTTC. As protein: CASSQAGFAEYNEQFF.

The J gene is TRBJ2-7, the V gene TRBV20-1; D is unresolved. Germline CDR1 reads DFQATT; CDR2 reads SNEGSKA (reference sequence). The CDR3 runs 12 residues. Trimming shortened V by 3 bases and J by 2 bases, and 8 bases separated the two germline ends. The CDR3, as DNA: TGCAGTGCTAGTTGGGGAACCTACGAGCAGTACTTC. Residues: CSASWGTYEQYF.